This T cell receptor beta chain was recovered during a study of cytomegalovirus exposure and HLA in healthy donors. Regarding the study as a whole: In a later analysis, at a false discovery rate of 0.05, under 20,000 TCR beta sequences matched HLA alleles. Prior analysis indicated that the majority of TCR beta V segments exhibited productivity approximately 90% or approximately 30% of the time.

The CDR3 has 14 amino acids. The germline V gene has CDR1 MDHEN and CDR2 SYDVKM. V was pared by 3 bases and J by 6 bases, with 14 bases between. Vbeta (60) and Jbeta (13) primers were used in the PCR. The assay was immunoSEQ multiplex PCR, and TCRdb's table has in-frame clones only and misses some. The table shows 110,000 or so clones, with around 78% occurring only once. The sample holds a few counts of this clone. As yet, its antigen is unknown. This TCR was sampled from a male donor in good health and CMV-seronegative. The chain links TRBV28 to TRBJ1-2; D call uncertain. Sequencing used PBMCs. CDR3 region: CASSLAVRSNGYTF. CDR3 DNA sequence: TGTGCCAGCAGTTTGGCGGTTAGGAGCAATGGCTACACCTTC.